The 19 T cell receptor beta chains below come from one sample, sequenced in a study of blood T cell repertoires in COVID-19. Using immunoSEQ multiplex PCR, the repertoire was profiled, and TCRdb retains in-frame clones only, with some absent. The sample records some 240,000 clones, 81% being singletons. The sample was peripheral blood. The receptors originated from an elderly woman with COVID-19, enrolled during active disease.

The chain uses TRBV7-2 and TRBJ1-2, with 10 bases identical to TRBD1. The CDR3 has 14 residues. Germline V gene lookup returns CDR1 SGHTA and CDR2 FQGNSA. V lost 4 bases, J lost 8 bases, and 7 bases stayed unmatched. CDR3: CASSWDRGPQGYTF. CDR3 sequence (DNA): TGTGCCAGCAGCTGGGACAGGGGACCACAGGGCTACACCTTC.

CDR3 residues: CASSLEGGAGNQPQHF. The CDR3 DNA is TGCGCCAGCAGCTTGGAAGGGGGCGCCGGGAATCAGCCCCAGCATTTT. The chain employs TRBV5-1 and TRBJ1-5; 7 bases are a match to TRBD1. CDR3 length: 16 amino acids. The germline V gene encodes CDR1 SGHRS and CDR2 YFSETQ. V trimming: 0 bases; J trimming: 4 bases; junction bases outside the gene matches: 7. The full variable domain, completed using reference TRBV5-1 and TRBJ1-5, is KAGVTQTPRYLIKTRGQQVTLSCSPISGHRSVSWYQQTPGQGLQFLFEYFSETQRNKGNFPGRFSGRQFSNSRSEMNVSTLELGDSALYLCASSLEGGAGNQPQHFGDGTRLSIL.

This chain joins TRBV11-3 and TRBJ2-7; tentatively, D is TRBD1 (6 bases). This CDR3 is built from 13 residues. V was shortened by 0 bases and J by 5 bases, with 8 bases between the two germline ends. Germline lookup yields CDR1 SGHNT and CDR2 YENEEA. Here the CDR3 reads CASSLDRQDEQYF. Written as DNA, the CDR3 is TGTGCCAGCAGCTTAGATCGACAGGACGAGCAGTACTTC.

The chain links TRBV12-3 or TRBV12-4 to TRBJ1-3; D unclear. CDR3 length: 13 residues. Trimming cost V 3 bases and J 8 bases, with 11 bases left between them. CDR3 nucleotides: TGTGCCAGCAGTTTGGGCGTCAGTGACACCATATATTTT. Its protein is CASSLGVSDTIYF.

The genes are TRBV19 and TRBJ2-1, with TRBD2 matching 12 bases. Germline V gene data show CDR1 as LNHDA and CDR2 as SQIVND (reference sequence). Trimming cost V 6 bases and J 9 bases; bases outside gene matches: 6. CDR3 size: 14 residues. The CDR3 nucleotides read TGTGCCAGTAGGAAACTAGCGGGAGGTCCTGAGCAGTTCTTC. Translated: CASRKLAGGPEQFF.

This chain connects TRBV24-1 to TRBJ1-1, with 9 bases lining up with TRBD1. Germline V gene lookup returns CDR1 KGHDR and CDR2 SFDVKD. V was clipped by 1 base and J by 4 bases; unmatched bases: 3. The CDR3 consists of 15 residues. Written as DNA, the CDR3 is TGTGCCACCAGTGATTTAGTGACAGGGGGCACTGAAGCTTTCTTT. Amino acid sequence: CATSDLVTGGTEAFF.

As to this clone: At the DNA level, this CDR3 is encoded by other sequences in the same sample as well. The V gene is TRBV28, the J gene TRBJ1-5, with 7 bases matching TRBD1. CDR3 size: 14 residues. CDR1 MDHEN and CDR2 SYDVKM come from the germline V gene. V gave up 5 bases and J gave up 4 bases; unmatched junction bases: 5. The CDR3 loop reads CASSPGTVNQPQHF. CDR3 bases: TGTGCCAGCAGTCCCGGGACAGTTAATCAGCCCCAGCATTTT. Full variable domain (remainder filled in from reference TRBV28 and TRBJ1-5): DVKVTQSSRYLVKRTGEKVFLECVQDMDHENMFWYRQDPGLGLRLIYFSYDVKMKEKGDIPEGYSVSREKKERFSLILESASTNQTSMYLCASSPGTVNQPQHFGDGTRLSIL.

This clone has a handful of counts. This rearrangement joins TRBV19 to TRBJ2-2; D possibly corresponds to TRBD2 (5 bases). Trimming took 1 base from V and 5 from J, leaving 17 bases between them. Germline CDR1 LNHDA, CDR2 SQIVND (reference sequence). This CDR3 has 17 amino acids. CDR3 amino acids: CASSIGSALGRTGELFF. The CDR3 DNA follows: TGTGCCAGTAGTATAGGGTCCGCACTAGGTCGGACCGGGGAGCTGTTTTTT.

This chain joins TRBV7-2 and TRBJ2-5, with unresolved D. There are 14 residues in the CDR3. Trimming left V 1 base short and J 5 bases short, with 11 bases between. The germline V gene has CDR1 SGHTA and CDR2 FQGNSA. The CDR3 DNA reads TGTGCCAGCAGCTTAGTACCCTATCTTGAGACCCAGTACTTC. Translated, it gives CASSLVPYLETQYF.

The J gene is TRBJ2-1, the V gene TRBV9; 10 bases agree with TRBD2. Germline V gives CDR1 SGDLS, CDR2 YYNGEE. The CDR3 runs 18 residues. Trimming at V came to 3 bases and at J to 9 bases, leaving 18 bases not matched to a gene. CDR3 in DNA: TGTGCCAGCAGCGGCGCCCCCGTGGGACTAGCGCCGGGAGGTGAGCAGTTCTTC. Residues: CASSGAPVGLAPGGEQFF.

The chain couples TRBV6-2 or TRBV6-3 to TRBJ2-7; 7 nucleotides line up with TRBD1. V shed 2 bases and J 2 bases; nucleotides not matched to a gene: 3. CDR1 and CDR2 (germline): MNHEY, SVGEGT. The CDR3 contains 14 residues. The CDR3: CASSYRQGAYEQYF. The CDR3 nucleotides read TGTGCCAGCAGTTACAGGCAGGGGGCCTACGAGCAGTACTTC.

The rearrangement uses TRBV7-3 and TRBJ2-3; TRBD2 agrees at 9 bases. The CDR3 is made up of 14 amino acids. The trim removed 5 bases at V and 5 bases at J, leaving 5 bases unmatched. Per germline, CDR1 SGHTA and CDR2 FQGTGA. In nucleotides, the CDR3 is TGTGCCAGCAGCCCAGCGGGGGGTGGAGATACGCAGTATTTT. Protein: CASSPAGGGDTQYF.

The chain combines TRBV7-9 with TRBJ2-3; TRBD2 aligns across 13 bases. V lost 5 bases, J lost 4 bases, and 6 bases stayed unmatched. The CDR3 is 16 residues long. Germline V gives CDR1 SEHNR, CDR2 FQNEAQ (reference sequence). CDR3 in amino acids: CASSPGLAGVADTQYF. DNA of the CDR3: TGTGCCAGCAGCCCAGGACTAGCGGGAGTTGCAGATACGCAGTATTTT. The variable domain in full, with the rest retrieved from reference TRBV7-9 and TRBJ2-3, is DTGVSQNPRHKITKRGQNVTFRCDPISEHNRLYWYRQTLGQGPEFLTYFQNEAQLEKSRLLSDRFSAERPKGSFSTLEIQRTEQGDSAMYLCASSPGLAGVADTQYFGPGTRLTVL.

The rearrangement uses TRBV7-9 and TRBJ1-1, with D perhaps matching TRBD1 (6 bases). The CDR3 totals 13 residues. Per germline, CDR1 SEHNR and CDR2 FQNEAQ (reference sequence). Trimming took off 5 bases at V and 4 bases at J, with 11 bases between the two ends. The CDR3 reads CASSRSGATEAFF. In DNA, the CDR3 is TGTGCCAGCAGCCGATCAGGGGCCACTGAAGCTTTCTTT.

This sequence joins TRBV19 and TRBJ1-2, with 7 positions matching TRBD1. The CDR3 sequence is 15 residues long. Germline CDR1 and CDR2: LNHDA and SQIVND (reference sequence). J gave up 4 bases and V 7 bases, and 12 bases lay outside the gene matches. CDR3 DNA sequence: TGTGCCAGTACTCCTGGGGGACAGAGGCTCTATGGCTACACCTTC. Protein sequence: CASTPGGQRLYGYTF.

This chain joins TRBV29-1 and TRBJ2-7; 8 nucleotides line up with TRBD2. This CDR3 contains 14 residues. Trimming removed 0 bases from V and 3 bases from J; junction bases left unmatched: 4. Germline values: CDR1 SQVTM, CDR2 ANQGSEA. The DNA for the CDR3 is TGCAGCGTTGAAGAGAGCGGGGGCGTCTACGAGCAGTACTTC. It codes for CSVEESGGVYEQYF.

The chain has TRBV5-1 and TRBJ1-6, with a weak D call TRBD1 (6 bases). V lost 0 bases, J lost 7 bases, and 11 bases lay in between. The CDR3 is 15 residues long. The germline V gene encodes CDR1 SGHRS and CDR2 YFSETQ. CDR3 bases: TGCGCCAGCAGCTTGGGTGACAGGTGGAATTCACCCCTCCACTTT. This sequence encodes CASSLGDRWNSPLHF. Combining the CDR3 with reference TRBV5-1 and TRBJ1-6 gives the whole variable domain KAGVTQTPRYLIKTRGQQVTLSCSPISGHRSVSWYQQTPGQGLQFLFEYFSETQRNKGNFPGRFSGRQFSNSRSEMNVSTLELGDSALYLCASSLGDRWNSPLHFGNGTRLTVT.

This chain joins TRBV18 and TRBJ1-1; no clear D. This CDR3 is built from 13 residues. Germline V gene lookup returns CDR1 KGHSH and CDR2 LQKENI. Trimming shortened V by 5 bases and J by 2 bases, and 9 bases separated the two germline ends. DNA of the CDR3: TGTGCCAGCTCATTCTCGGGAAACACTGAAGCTTTCTTT. This translates into CASSFSGNTEAFF.

The chain employs TRBV7-9 and TRBJ2-2, with D unclear. The germline V gene has CDR1 SEHNR and CDR2 FQNEAQ (reference sequence). V lost 5 bases and J lost 5, with 15 bases in between. This CDR3 is built from 15 residues. The DNA for the CDR3 is TGTGCCAGCAGCATAACAGATGCATGGACCGGGGAGCTGTTTTTT. Translation gives CASSITDAWTGELFF.